The 8 T cell receptor beta chains presented below share a single source sample, sequenced in a study of blood T cells in healthy people across ages. A J-beta primer mix and a sample-barcoded 5' primer were used in a second PCR of about 7 to 12 cycles. TCRdb re-called the 5' RACE reads through MiXCR, storing one row per CDR3 protein. The sample records roughly 680,000 distinct CDR3 sequences, approximately 52% being singletons. The sequenced material came from blood. The receptors here all came from a woman at least 80 years old in good health.

The sample holds many counts of this clonotype. The gene calls are TRBV20-1 and TRBJ2-1; perhaps TRBD1 as D (5 bases). Germline assignment: CDR1 DFQATT and CDR2 SNEGSKA (reference sequence). The CDR3 is 18 amino acids. V lost 0 bases and J 6 bases, leaving 24 bases between the germline ends. CDR3 sequence (DNA): TGCAGTGCTAGAGATAGTTTCCAGCGACAGACCCTTGGCAATGAGCAGTTCTTC. This sequence encodes CSARDSFQRQTLGNEQFF.

As concerns this clonotype: A read error is possible here, since a much larger clone lies one base away. The V call is TRBV5-1, the J call TRBJ2-1; D perhaps matches TRBD1 (6 bases). The DNA end lines up better with TRBJ2-7; the J call may be wrong. Per germline, CDR1 SGHRS and CDR2 YFSETQ. CDR3 length: 14 amino acids. This CDR3 reads CASSFRGTYNEQYF. The CDR3 DNA follows: TGCGCCAGCAGCTTTAGGGGGACCTACAATGAGCAGTACTTC.

In this sample, this clonotype turned up a few times. The rearrangement joins TRBV7-2 to TRBJ2-3; 11 bases align to TRBD2. Germline CDR1 and CDR2: SGHTA and FQGNSA. The CDR3 contains 16 residues. After removal of 5 bases from V and 1 base from J, the junction contained 5 bases not matched to a gene. The CDR3 spells CASSLSGRAGTDTQYF. In DNA, the CDR3 is TGTGCCAGCAGCCTTAGCGGGAGGGCCGGCACAGATACGCAGTATTTT.

The rearrangement links TRBV11-2 to TRBJ1-2; D may be TRBD1 (5 bases). Germline V lookup: CDR1 SGHAT, CDR2 FQNNGV. The CDR3 is made up of 15 amino acids. Trimming pared 3 bases from V and 10 bases from J, leaving 21 bases between. CDR3 coding DNA: TGTGCCAGCAGCTTTAATCCAGGGTATAATGATGACTACACCTTC. Encoded protein: CASSFNPGYNDDYTF.

The CDR3 here is CATSDVARGADTQYF. CDR3 DNA: TGTGCCACCAGTGATGTGGCCAGGGGTGCAGATACGCAGTATTTT. The chain couples TRBV24-1 to TRBJ2-3; D possibly corresponds to TRBD1 (6 bases). The CDR3 is 15 residues long. Trimming took off 3 bases at V and 4 bases at J, with 13 bases between the two ends. The germline V gene encodes CDR1 KGHDR and CDR2 SFDVKD.

This clonotype appeared many times. The chain employs TRBV12-3 or TRBV12-4 and TRBJ2-5, with D possibly being TRBD2 (5 bases). V was shortened by 3 bases and J by 4 bases, with 9 bases between the two germline ends. This CDR3 is 13 amino acids long. The CDR3 sequence is CASSFTGRETQYF. The CDR3 nucleotides read TGTGCCAGCAGTTTCACGGGGAGAGAGACCCAGTACTTC.

Ten or more counts support this clonotype. The chain joins TRBV6-6 to TRBJ1-4; no clear D. V gave up 5 bases and J gave up 0 bases, with 10 bases separating them. The germline V gene encodes CDR1 MNHNY and CDR2 SVGAGI (reference sequence). This CDR3 has 15 amino acids. The CDR3 loop is CASSPYSPTNEKLFF. CDR3 DNA: TGTGCCAGCAGTCCGTACAGCCCAACTAATGAAAAACTGTTTTTT.

V and J are TRBV3-1 and TRBJ1-1; D gene unclear. This CDR3 region has 12 residues. The germline V and J ends were trimmed by 0 bases and 6 bases, with 5 bases remaining between them. CDR1 is LGHDT, CDR2 YNNKEL, per germline (reference sequence). The CDR3: CASSQDMSEAFF. Here the CDR3 DNA reads TGTGCCAGCAGCCAAGATATGTCTGAAGCTTTCTTT.